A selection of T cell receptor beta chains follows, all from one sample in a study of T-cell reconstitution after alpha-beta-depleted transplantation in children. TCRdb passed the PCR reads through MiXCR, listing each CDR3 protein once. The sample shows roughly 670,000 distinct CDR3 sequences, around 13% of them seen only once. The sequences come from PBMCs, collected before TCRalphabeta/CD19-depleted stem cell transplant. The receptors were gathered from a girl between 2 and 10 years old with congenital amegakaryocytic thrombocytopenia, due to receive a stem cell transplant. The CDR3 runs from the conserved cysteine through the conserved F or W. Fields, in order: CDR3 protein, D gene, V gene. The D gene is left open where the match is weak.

cdr3_aa: CASRPSGRKGHNEQFF
d_call: .
v_call: TRBV12-3/TRBV12-4

cdr3_aa: CSASRAGLVIPGELFF
d_call: TRBD2
v_call: TRBV20-1

cdr3_aa: CNARDQGSGTETQYF
d_call: TRBD2
v_call: TRBV20-1

cdr3_aa: CASNRQGDPPLHF
d_call: TRBD1
v_call: TRBV2

cdr3_aa: CAARLGDTQYF
d_call: .
v_call: TRBV10-3

cdr3_aa: CASSLPRGLLYNEQFF
d_call: .
v_call: TRBV5-1

cdr3_aa: CASSLLYSGELFF
d_call: .
v_call: TRBV7-8

cdr3_aa: CASSPEAAISPQHF
d_call: .
v_call: TRBV12-3/TRBV12-4

cdr3_aa: CSAPGTYNEQFF
d_call: .
v_call: TRBV20-1

cdr3_aa: CAISKPAETYEQYF
d_call: .
v_call: TRBV10-3

cdr3_aa: CASSQAETLYEQYF
d_call: .
v_call: TRBV4-1

cdr3_aa: CASSLNRVDTEAFF
d_call: .
v_call: TRBV12-3/TRBV12-4

cdr3_aa: CSAEQGWSTDTQYF
d_call: .
v_call: TRBV20-1

cdr3_aa: CSARDQGVGTDTQYF
d_call: TRBD1
v_call: TRBV20-1

cdr3_aa: CASSQVGGNSYNEQFF
d_call: .
v_call: TRBV4-2

cdr3_aa: CASSLALAGWDEKLFF
d_call: .
v_call: TRBV5-5

cdr3_aa: CASSFGMGVPEQFF
d_call: .
v_call: TRBV5-5

cdr3_aa: CATSDRTSGSIYEQYF
d_call: TRBD2
v_call: TRBV24-1

cdr3_aa: CASSPEGVGLAGTSSYNEQFF
d_call: TRBD2
v_call: TRBV5-1

cdr3_aa: CATSRAPSGDYEQYF
d_call: .
v_call: TRBV15

cdr3_aa: CASRHPGGGQFF
d_call: TRBD2
v_call: TRBV7-2

cdr3_aa: CASSLGPLAGTYEQYF
d_call: TRBD2
v_call: TRBV5-1

cdr3_aa: CASSLGPIPMGTDTDTQYF
d_call: .
v_call: TRBV10-2

cdr3_aa: CASRQWDTQYF
d_call: .
v_call: TRBV12-3/TRBV12-4

cdr3_aa: CASSPPDYEQYF
d_call: .
v_call: TRBV28

cdr3_aa: CASSSNGNLGQPQHF
d_call: .
v_call: TRBV5-1

cdr3_aa: CASSRSGTSGTWWDTQYF
d_call: TRBD2
v_call: TRBV5-1

cdr3_aa: CASSLDVGGHNEQFF
d_call: .
v_call: TRBV5-1

cdr3_aa: CSAADRVSQVDEQYF
d_call: TRBD1
v_call: TRBV20-1

cdr3_aa: CASLGSFSNYGYTF
d_call: .
v_call: TRBV6-5

cdr3_aa: CSASLQVSAEAFF
d_call: .
v_call: TRBV20-1

cdr3_aa: CASSHRRSDWGNTIYF
d_call: .
v_call: TRBV7-9

cdr3_aa: CASSSADGGSSYNEQFF
d_call: .
v_call: TRBV7-4

cdr3_aa: CASSEWVANTEAFF
d_call: .
v_call: TRBV2

cdr3_aa: CASSLAHSAGELFF
d_call: .
v_call: TRBV12-3/TRBV12-4

cdr3_aa: CSARDLWGRYEQYF
d_call: .
v_call: TRBV20-1

cdr3_aa: CSVETNTNEKLFF
d_call: .
v_call: TRBV29-1

cdr3_aa: CASSPGTGLGYGYTF
d_call: TRBD1
v_call: TRBV18

cdr3_aa: CASSRRLAGGSLAKNIQYF
d_call: TRBD2
v_call: TRBV5-6

cdr3_aa: CASSLLRESTGELFF
d_call: .
v_call: TRBV5-6

cdr3_aa: CSARRDLLHTYEQYF
d_call: .
v_call: TRBV20-1

cdr3_aa: CASSQRVLDGDYNEQFF
d_call: .
v_call: TRBV14

cdr3_aa: CSAQTGGLGNEQFF
d_call: .
v_call: TRBV20-1

cdr3_aa: CASSLPYGLAGSSGYNEQFF
d_call: TRBD2
v_call: TRBV12-3/TRBV12-4

cdr3_aa: CASSLIRGRDTYNEQFF
d_call: TRBD2
v_call: TRBV5-1

cdr3_aa: CASSLLLAAYEQYF
d_call: TRBD2
v_call: TRBV7-2

cdr3_aa: CSVEEGQGNTEAFF
d_call: TRBD1
v_call: TRBV29-1

cdr3_aa: CSGQEDYEQYF
d_call: .
v_call: TRBV29-1

cdr3_aa: CASSSFSGRSGELFF
d_call: TRBD2
v_call: TRBV7-8

cdr3_aa: CASSRQGFHTEAFF
d_call: TRBD1
v_call: TRBV12-3/TRBV12-4

cdr3_aa: CASSMTSGISHEQFF
d_call: TRBD2
v_call: TRBV6-5

cdr3_aa: CASSFEDYQETQYF
d_call: .
v_call: TRBV5-5

cdr3_aa: CASSVGLSLVYNEQFF
d_call: .
v_call: TRBV6-4

cdr3_aa: CASSLRRVEFEQYF
d_call: .
v_call: TRBV7-8

cdr3_aa: CASTGQGIGYTF
d_call: TRBD1
v_call: TRBV5-1

cdr3_aa: CASSTSGIPYNEQFF
d_call: TRBD2
v_call: TRBV5-1

cdr3_aa: CASSLPGQGASKNIQYF
d_call: TRBD1
v_call: TRBV5-1